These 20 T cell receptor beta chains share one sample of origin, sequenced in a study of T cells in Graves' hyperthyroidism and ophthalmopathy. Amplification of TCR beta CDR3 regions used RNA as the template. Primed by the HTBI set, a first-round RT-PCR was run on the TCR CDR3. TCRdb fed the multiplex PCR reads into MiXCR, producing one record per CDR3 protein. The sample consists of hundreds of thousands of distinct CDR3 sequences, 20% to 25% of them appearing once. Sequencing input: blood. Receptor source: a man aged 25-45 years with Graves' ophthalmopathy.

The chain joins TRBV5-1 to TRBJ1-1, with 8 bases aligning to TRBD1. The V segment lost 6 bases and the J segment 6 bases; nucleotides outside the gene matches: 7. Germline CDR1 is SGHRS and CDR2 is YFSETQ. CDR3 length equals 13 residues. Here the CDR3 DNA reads TGCGCCAGCAACTACGGACAGGGCCCTGAAGCTTTCTTT. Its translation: CASNYGQGPEAFF.

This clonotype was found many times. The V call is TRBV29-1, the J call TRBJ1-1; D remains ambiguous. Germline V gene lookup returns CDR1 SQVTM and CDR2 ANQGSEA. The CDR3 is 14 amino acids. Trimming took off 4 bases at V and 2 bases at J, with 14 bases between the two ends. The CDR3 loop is CSVALLNPNTEAFF. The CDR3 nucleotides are TGCAGCGTTGCACTGCTAAATCCTAACACTGAAGCTTTCTTT.

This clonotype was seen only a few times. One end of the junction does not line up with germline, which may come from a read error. Here the CDR3 reads CASSLGRSYQETQYF. CDR3 DNA: TGTGCTAGCAGCTTGGGGCGGAGTTACCAAGAGACCCAGTACTTC. The chain couples TRBV7-7 to TRBJ2-5; D perhaps matches TRBD1 (5 bases). CDR1 is SSHAT and CDR2 is FNYEAQ in the germline V gene (reference sequence). The CDR3 is 15 residues long.

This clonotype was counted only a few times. CDR3 coding DNA: TGCAGTGCTGGAAGGTCGCAGGGAGGGCCAGAGACCCAGTACTTC. Encoded protein: CSAGRSQGGPETQYF. This chain uses TRBV20-1 with TRBJ2-5; 7 nucleotides agree with TRBD2. The V gene's germline CDR1 is DFQATT and CDR2 SNEGSKA (reference sequence). This CDR3 is built from 15 residues. The junction had 13 bases not matched to a gene; V was cut back by 5 bases and J by 4 bases.

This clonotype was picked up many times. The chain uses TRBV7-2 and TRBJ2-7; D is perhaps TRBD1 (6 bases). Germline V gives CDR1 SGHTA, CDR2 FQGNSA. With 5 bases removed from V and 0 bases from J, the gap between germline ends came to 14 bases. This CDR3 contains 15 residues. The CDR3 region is CASSPMGAGSYEQYF. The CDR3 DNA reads TGTGCCAGCAGCCCAATGGGGGCAGGCTCCTACGAGCAGTACTTC.

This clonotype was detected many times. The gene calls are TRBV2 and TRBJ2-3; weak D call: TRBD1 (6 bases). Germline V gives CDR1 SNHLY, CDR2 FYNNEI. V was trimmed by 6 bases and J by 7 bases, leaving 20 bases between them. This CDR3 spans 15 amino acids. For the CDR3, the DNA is TGTGCCAGCAGCGGCTTAGGACAGAACAAAAATACGCAGTATTTT. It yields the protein CASSGLGQNKNTQYF.

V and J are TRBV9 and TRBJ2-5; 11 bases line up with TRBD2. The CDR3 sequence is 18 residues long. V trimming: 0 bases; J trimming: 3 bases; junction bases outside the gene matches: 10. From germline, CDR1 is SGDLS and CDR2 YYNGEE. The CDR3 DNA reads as TGTGCCAGCAGCGTAGAGGGGGGGACTAGCGGACCCAAAGAGACCCAGTACTTC. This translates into CASSVEGGTSGPKETQYF.

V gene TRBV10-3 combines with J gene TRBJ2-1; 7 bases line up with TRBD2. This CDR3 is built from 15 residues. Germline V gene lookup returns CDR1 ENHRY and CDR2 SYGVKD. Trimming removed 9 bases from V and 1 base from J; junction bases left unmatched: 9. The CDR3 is CAIQSGKSSYNEQFF. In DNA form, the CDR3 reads TGTGCCATACAAAGCGGGAAATCGTCCTACAATGAGCAGTTCTTC.

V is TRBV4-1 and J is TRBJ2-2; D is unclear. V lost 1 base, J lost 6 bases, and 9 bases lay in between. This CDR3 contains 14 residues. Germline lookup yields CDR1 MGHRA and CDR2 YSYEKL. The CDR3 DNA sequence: TGCGCCAGCAGCCAAGTTGCCGGATCCGGGGAGCTGTTTTTT. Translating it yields CASSQVAGSGELFF.

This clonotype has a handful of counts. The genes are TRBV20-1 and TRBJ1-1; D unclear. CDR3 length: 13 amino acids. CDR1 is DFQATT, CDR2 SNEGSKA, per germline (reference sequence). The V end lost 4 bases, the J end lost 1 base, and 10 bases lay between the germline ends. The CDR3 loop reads CSATEVPNTEAFF. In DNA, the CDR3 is TGCAGTGCTACCGAGGTTCCGAACACTGAAGCTTTCTTT.

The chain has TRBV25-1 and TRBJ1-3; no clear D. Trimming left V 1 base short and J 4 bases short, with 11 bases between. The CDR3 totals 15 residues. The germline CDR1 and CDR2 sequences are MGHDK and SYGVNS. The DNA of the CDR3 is TGTGCCAGCAGTGAATTTTCCCTGAAAGGAAACACCATATATTTT. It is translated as CASSEFSLKGNTIYF.

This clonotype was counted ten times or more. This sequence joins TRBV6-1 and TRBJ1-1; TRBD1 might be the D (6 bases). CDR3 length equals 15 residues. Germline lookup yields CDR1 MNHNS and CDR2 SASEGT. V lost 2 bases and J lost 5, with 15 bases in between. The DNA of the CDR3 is TGTGCCAGCAGTGAAATATTCGGGGGCAGGACTGAAGCTTTCTTT. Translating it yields CASSEIFGGRTEAFF.

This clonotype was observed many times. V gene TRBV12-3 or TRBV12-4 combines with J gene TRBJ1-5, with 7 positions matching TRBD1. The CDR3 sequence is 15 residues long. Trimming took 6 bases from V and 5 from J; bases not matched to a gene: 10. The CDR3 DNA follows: TGTGCCAGCAGCCCCGGGACAGCCCTTTATCAGCCCCAGCATTTT. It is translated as CASSPGTALYQPQHF.

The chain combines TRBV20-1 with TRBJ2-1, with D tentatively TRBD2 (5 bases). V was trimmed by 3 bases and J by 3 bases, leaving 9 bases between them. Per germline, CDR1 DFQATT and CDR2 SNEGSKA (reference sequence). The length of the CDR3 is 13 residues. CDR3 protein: CSASRDDYNEQFF. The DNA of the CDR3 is TGCAGTGCTAGTCGGGATGACTACAATGAGCAGTTCTTC.

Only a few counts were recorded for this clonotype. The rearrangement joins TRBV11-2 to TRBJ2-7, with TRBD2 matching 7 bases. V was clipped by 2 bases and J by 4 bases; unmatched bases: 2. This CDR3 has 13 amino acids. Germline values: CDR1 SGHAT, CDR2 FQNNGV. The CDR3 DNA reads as TGTGCCAGCAGCTTATCGCGGGGGTACGAGCAGTACTTC. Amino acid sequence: CASSLSRGYEQYF.

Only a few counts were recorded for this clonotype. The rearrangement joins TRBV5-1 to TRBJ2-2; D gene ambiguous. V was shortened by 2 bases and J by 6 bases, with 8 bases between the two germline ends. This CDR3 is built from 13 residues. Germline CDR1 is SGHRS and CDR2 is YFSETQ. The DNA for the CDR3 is TGCGCCAGCAGCTTAGGGCAGGCCGGGGAGCTGTTTTTT. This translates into CASSLGQAGELFF.

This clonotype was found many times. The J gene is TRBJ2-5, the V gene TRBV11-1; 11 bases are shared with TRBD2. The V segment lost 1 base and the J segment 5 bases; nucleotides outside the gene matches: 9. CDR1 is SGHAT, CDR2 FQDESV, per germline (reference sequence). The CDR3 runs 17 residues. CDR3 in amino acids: CASSLGATSGSAETQYF. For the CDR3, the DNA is TGTGCCAGCAGCTTAGGGGCCACTAGCGGGAGTGCGGAGACCCAGTACTTC.

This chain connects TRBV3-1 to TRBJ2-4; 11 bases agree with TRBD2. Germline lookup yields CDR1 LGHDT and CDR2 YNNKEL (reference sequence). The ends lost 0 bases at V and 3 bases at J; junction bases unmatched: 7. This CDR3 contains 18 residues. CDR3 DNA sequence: TGTGCCAGCAGCCAAGAATCTAGCGGGAGGATAGGCAAAAACATTCAGTACTTC. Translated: CASSQESSGRIGKNIQYF. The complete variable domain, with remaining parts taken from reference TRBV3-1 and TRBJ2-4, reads DTAVSQTPKYLVTQMGNDKSIKCEQNLGHDTMYWYKQDSKKFLKIMFSYNNKELIINETVPNRFSPKSPDKAHLNLHINSLELGDSAVYFCASSQESSGRIGKNIQYFGAGTRLSVL.

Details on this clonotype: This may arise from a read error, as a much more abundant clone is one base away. The CDR3 DNA reads TGCGCCAGCAGCCTCAGCGAAAGCCCCTACAATGAGCAGTTCTTC. Translating gives CASSLSESPYNEQFF. V usage is TRBV5-1 and J usage is TRBJ2-1; D ambiguous. This CDR3 contains 15 residues. Per germline, CDR1 SGHRS and CDR2 YFSETQ. With 4 bases removed from V and 2 bases from J, the gap between germline ends came to 13 bases.

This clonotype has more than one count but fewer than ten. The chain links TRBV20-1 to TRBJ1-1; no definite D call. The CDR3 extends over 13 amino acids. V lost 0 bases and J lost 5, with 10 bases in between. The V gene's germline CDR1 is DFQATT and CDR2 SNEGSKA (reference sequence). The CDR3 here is CSARDVQYTEAFF. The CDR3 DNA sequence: TGCAGTGCTAGAGATGTCCAATATACTGAAGCTTTCTTT.